These 5 T cell receptor beta chains originate from one sample sequenced in a study of blood T cell repertoires in COVID-19 (dated by TCRdb to about 2020). Libraries were constructed by the immunoSEQ multiplex PCR assay. TCRdb's version of the immuneACCESS table is confined to in-frame rearrangements and falls short of the full clone set. An unresolved V gene accounts for under half of the shortfall where checked; the remainder is of unknown origin. The sample contains fewer than 300,000 clones, more than 85% of them found a single time. 2% to 3% of the sample belongs to the ten largest clones. The sample was peripheral blood. These TCRs come from a young adult with COVID-19, enrolled during active disease.

The V gene is TRBV5-6, the J gene TRBJ2-5; D may be TRBD1 (5 bases). This CDR3 has 16 residues. The germline CDR1 and CDR2 sequences are SGHDT and YYEEEE. The germline V and J ends were trimmed by 0 bases and 2 bases, with 14 bases remaining between them. The chain's CDR3 is CASSLVLLGVQETQYF. The CDR3 DNA follows: TGTGCCAGCAGCTTGGTTCTCCTAGGGGTTCAAGAGACCCAGTACTTC.

This chain links TRBV7-9 with TRBJ1-5; the D gene is possibly TRBD1 (6 bases). Looked up from germline, CDR1 is SEHNR and CDR2 is FQNEAQ (reference sequence). Trimming took 5 bases from V and 4 from J, leaving 9 bases between them. The CDR3 totals 13 residues. CDR3 residues: CASSRGHNQPQHF. The CDR3 DNA follows: TGTGCCAGCAGCCGGGGACATAATCAGCCCCAGCATTTT.

The chain joins TRBV6-5 to TRBJ2-7; possibly TRBD2 for D (6 bases). This CDR3 comprises 14 residues. The V end lost 8 bases, the J end lost 0 bases, and 14 bases lay between the germline ends. The germline V gene has CDR1 MNHEY and CDR2 SVGAGI. This CDR3 reads CASGSSVPSYEQYF. The CDR3 region has the DNA TGTGCCAGCGGCTCTAGCGTACCCTCCTACGAGCAGTACTTC.

The chain uses TRBV6-2 or TRBV6-3 and TRBJ1-5; perhaps TRBD1 as D (6 bases). V was shortened by 0 bases and J by 7 bases, with 13 bases between the two germline ends. CDR1 MNHEY and CDR2 SVGEGT come from the germline V gene. This CDR3 has 15 residues. The CDR3 nucleotides read TGTGCCAGCAGTTACTCGGCGGGGGCAGGGCAGCCCCAGCATTTT. This gives the protein CASSYSAGAGQPQHF.

This rearrangement joins TRBV27 to TRBJ1-4, with a weak D call TRBD1 (6 bases). Trimming took 3 bases from V and 7 from J, leaving 12 bases between them. Germline V gene sequence: CDR1 MNHEY, CDR2 SMNVEV (reference sequence). The CDR3 is 14 amino acids. The CDR3 nucleotides are TGTGCCAGCAGTTTTGGGGACAAGGGTGAAAAACTGTTTTTT. This gives the protein CASSFGDKGEKLFF.